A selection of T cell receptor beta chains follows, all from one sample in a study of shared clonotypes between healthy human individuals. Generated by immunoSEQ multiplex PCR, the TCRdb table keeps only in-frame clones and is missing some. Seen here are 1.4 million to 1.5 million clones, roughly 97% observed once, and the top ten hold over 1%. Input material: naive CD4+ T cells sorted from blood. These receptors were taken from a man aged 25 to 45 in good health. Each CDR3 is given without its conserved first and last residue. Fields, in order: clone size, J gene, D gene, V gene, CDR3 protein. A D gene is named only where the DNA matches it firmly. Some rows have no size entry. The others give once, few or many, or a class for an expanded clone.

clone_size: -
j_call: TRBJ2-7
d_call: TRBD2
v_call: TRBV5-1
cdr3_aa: ASSAGTSDPHEQY

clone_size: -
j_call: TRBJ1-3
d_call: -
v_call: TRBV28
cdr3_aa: ASSLNRNLENTIY

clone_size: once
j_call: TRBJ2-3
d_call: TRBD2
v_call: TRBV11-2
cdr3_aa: ASKTSGRAGEPQY

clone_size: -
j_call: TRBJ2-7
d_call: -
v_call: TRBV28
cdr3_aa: ASSGDGTSEQY

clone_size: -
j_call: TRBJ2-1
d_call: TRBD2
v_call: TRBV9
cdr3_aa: ASSGTSFSEQF

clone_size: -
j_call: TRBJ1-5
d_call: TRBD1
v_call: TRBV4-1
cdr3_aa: ASSQAVKGASNQPQH

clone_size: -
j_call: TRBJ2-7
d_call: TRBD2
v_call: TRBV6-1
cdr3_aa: ASSGFGGSSYEQY

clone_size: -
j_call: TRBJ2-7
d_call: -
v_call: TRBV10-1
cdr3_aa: ASGEVHSNEQY

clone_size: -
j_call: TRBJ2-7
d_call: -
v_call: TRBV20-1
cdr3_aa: SARKRDEQY

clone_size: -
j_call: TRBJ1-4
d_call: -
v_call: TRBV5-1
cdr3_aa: ASSPSGVGTNEKLF

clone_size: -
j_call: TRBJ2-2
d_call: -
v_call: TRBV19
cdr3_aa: ASTLFASKVAGELF

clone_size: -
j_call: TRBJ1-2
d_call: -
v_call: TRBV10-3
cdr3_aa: AISEGSGTYGYT

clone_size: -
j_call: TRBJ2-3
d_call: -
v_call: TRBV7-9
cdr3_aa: ASSLGTGESPDTQY

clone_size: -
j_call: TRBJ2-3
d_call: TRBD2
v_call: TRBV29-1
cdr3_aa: SVAFGTSIKDTQY

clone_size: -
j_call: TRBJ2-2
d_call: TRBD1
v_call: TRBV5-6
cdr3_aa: ASSSLGQGRTGELF

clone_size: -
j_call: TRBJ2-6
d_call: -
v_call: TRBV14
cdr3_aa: ASSQIGAGPFSGANVLT

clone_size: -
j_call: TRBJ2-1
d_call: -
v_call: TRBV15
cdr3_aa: AIRREGGEQF

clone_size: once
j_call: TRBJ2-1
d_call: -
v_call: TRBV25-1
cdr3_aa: ASSPSASALYNEQF

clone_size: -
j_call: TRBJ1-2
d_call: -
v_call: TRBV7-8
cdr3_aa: ASSLGYRERFDGYT

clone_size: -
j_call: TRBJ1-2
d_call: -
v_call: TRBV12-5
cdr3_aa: ASGLGAEGSHGYT

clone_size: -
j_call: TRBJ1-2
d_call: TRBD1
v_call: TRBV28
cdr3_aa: ASSSRDRGFYGYT

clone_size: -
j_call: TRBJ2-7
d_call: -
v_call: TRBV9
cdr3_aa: ASSSRPGQRYEQY

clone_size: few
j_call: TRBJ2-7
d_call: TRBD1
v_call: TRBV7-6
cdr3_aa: ASSLGSKGASYEQY

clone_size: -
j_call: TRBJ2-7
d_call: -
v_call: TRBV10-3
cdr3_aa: AISHGDFSYEQY

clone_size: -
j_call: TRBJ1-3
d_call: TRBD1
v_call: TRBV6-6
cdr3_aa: ASRRTGVSENTIY

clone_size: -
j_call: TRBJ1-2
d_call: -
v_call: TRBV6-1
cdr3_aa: ASRDAGGNFYGYT

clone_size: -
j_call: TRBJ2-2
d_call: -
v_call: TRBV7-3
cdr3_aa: ASSSGTGELF

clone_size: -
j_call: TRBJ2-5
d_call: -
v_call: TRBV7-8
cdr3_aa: ASSLAEKETQY

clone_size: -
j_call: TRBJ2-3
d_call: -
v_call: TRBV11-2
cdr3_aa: ASSFPRGDGRDQSDTQY

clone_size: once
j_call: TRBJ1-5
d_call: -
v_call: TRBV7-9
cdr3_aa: ASSLGLGSTYSNQPQH

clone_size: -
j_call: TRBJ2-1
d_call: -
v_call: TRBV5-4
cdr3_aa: ASSPAIPYNEQF

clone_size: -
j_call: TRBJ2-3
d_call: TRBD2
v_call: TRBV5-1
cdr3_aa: ASSNLAGRGTQY

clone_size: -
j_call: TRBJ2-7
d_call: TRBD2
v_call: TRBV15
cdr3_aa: ATSRDHIRGRPYEQY

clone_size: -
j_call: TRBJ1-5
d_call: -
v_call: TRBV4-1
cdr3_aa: ASSQEYPGQGNQPQH

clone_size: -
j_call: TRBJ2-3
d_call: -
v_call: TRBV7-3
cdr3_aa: ASSLTGYTDTQY

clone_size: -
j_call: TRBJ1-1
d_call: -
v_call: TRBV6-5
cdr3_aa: ASSLGHTEAF

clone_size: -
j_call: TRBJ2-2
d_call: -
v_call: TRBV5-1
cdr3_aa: ASSLVLAGNTGELF

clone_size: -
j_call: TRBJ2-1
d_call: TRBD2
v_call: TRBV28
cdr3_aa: ASSPSGRKDNEQF

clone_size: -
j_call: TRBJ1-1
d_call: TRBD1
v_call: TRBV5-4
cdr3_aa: ASSPGQGNTEAF

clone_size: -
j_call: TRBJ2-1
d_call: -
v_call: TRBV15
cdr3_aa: ATSRGGFSSYNEQF

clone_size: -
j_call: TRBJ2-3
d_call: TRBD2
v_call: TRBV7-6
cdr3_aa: ASSQIAGGLADTQY

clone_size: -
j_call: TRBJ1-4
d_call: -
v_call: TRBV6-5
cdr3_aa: ASSLRVASEKLF

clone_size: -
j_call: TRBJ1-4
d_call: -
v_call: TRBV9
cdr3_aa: ASSVGDATNEKLF

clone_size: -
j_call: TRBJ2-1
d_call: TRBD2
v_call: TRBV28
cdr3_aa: ASSDTSGSSYNEQF

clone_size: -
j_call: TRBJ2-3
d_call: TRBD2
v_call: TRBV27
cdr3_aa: ASSSGLAATDTQY

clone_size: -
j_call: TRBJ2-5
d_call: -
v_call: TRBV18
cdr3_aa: ASSPGQGLETQY